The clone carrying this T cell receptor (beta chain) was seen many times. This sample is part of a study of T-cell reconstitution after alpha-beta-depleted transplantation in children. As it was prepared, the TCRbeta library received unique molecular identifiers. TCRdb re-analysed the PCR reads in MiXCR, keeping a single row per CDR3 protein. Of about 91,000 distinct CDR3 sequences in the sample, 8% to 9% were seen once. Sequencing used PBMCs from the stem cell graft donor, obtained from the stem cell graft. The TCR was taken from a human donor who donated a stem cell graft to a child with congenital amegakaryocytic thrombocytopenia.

The CDR3 here is CASSLAGGNGYTF. CDR3 bases: TGTGCCAGCAGCTTGGCTGGGGGCAATGGCTACACCTTC. V usage is TRBV5-6 and J usage is TRBJ1-2; maybe TRBD1 (6 bases). The CDR3 spans 13 residues. V lost 0 bases, J lost 6 bases, and 9 bases lay in between. Germline loops: CDR1 SGHDT, CDR2 YYEEEE. Using reference TRBV5-6 and TRBJ1-2 for the parts outside the CDR3, the full variable domain is DAGVTQSPTHLIKTRGQQVTLRCSPKSGHDTVSWYQQALGQGPQFIFQYYEEEERQRGNFPDRFSGHQFPNYSSELNVNALLLGDSALYLCASSLAGGNGYTFGSGTRLTVV.